A single sample is the source of the 26 T cell receptor beta chains below, sequenced in a study of cytotoxic CD8 clonotypes in ibrutinib-treated CLL. Assay: immunoSEQ multiplex PCR; the TCRdb copy retains only in-frame clones and omits some. The table shows 25,000 to 30,000 clones, with 62% occurring only once. The material was PBMCs, obtained before ibrutinib treatment. The receptors originated from a human donor with chronic lymphocytic leukemia.

J is TRBJ2-1 and V is TRBV6-1; TRBD1 agrees at 9 bases. V shed 2 bases, J shed 7 bases, and the junction held 6 bases outside the gene matches. CDR3 length: 15 residues. CDR1 and CDR2 from the germline V gene are MNHNS and SASEGT. CDR3 sequence: CASSESGTGSNEQFF. The CDR3 DNA reads TGTGCCAGCAGTGAAAGCGGGACAGGGAGTAATGAGCAGTTCTTC.

This clone has more than one count but fewer than ten. The genes are TRBV5-4 and TRBJ2-7; D may match TRBD1 or TRBD2 (7 bases each). CDR3 length equals 13 residues. Germline lookup yields CDR1 SGHNT and CDR2 YYREEE (reference sequence). The ends were cut back, 4 bases at V and 3 bases at J, with 11 bases in the middle. The chain's CDR3 is CASSQRDSYEQYF. CDR3 coding DNA: TGTGCCAGCAGCCAGCGGGACAGCTACGAGCAGTACTTC.

The chain combines TRBV27 with TRBJ2-7; D is ambiguous. This CDR3 has 13 residues. The V end was cut by 6 bases, the J end by 3 bases, with 12 bases between. Germline V gene data show CDR1 as MNHEY and CDR2 as SMNVEV (reference sequence). CDR3: CASRGSDFYEQYF. The CDR3 coding sequence is TGTGCCAGCAGGGGTAGTGACTTCTACGAGCAGTACTTC.

The chain joins TRBV4-1 to TRBJ2-7; TRBD1 matches at 7 bases. Germline V gene data show CDR1 as MGHRA and CDR2 as YSYEKL. The CDR3 covers 16 residues. V lost 0 bases to trimming and J lost 3 bases; unmatched junction nucleotides: 8. The CDR3 sequence: CASSQDPGDSNYEQYF. CDR3 DNA: TGCGCCAGCAGCCAAGATCCCGGGGACAGTAACTACGAGCAGTACTTC.

The chain recombines TRBV7-8 with TRBJ2-3, with 11 positions matching TRBD1. The ends lost 4 bases at V and 4 bases at J; junction bases unmatched: 1. Germline CDR1 is SGHVS and CDR2 is FQNEAQ. The CDR3 spans 14 residues. Here the CDR3 reads CASSWTGGADTQYF. The CDR3 coding sequence is TGTGCCAGCAGCTGGACAGGGGGCGCAGATACGCAGTATTTT.

This chain uses TRBV4-2 with TRBJ2-7, with no clear D. CDR1 is LGHNA and CDR2 is YNFKEQ in the germline V gene. With 0 bases removed from V and 6 bases from J, the gap between germline ends came to 6 bases. The CDR3 sequence is 12 residues long. As DNA, the CDR3 is TGTGCCAGCAGCCAAGACGTCGGCGAGCAGTACTTC. Translated: CASSQDVGEQYF.

The chain uses TRBV19 and TRBJ1-5; the D gene is possibly TRBD1 (5 bases). The CDR3 is 13 amino acids. V was clipped by 4 bases and J by 6 bases, with 10 bases between them. Per the germline V gene, CDR1 is LNHDA and CDR2 is SQIVND (reference sequence). CDR3 sequence: CASSREGIQPQHF. Here the CDR3 DNA reads TGTGCCAGTAGTAGGGAGGGGATTCAGCCCCAGCATTTT.

V is TRBV5-1 and J is TRBJ2-7; D remains ambiguous. There are 14 residues in the CDR3. V shed 0 bases and J shed 1 base, with 8 bases lying between them. Per the germline V gene, CDR1 is SGHRS and CDR2 is YFSETQ. The DNA of the CDR3 is TGCGCCAGCAGCTTGGATCCTAGTTCCTACGAGCAGTACTTC. It yields the protein CASSLDPSSYEQYF.

CDR3 DNA: TGTGCCAGCAGGGCCTACTACGAGCAGTACTTC. It yields the protein CASRAYYEQYF. The chain employs TRBV2 and TRBJ2-7; D gene uncertain. Trimming stripped 6 bases from V and 3 bases from J, with 6 bases between. The CDR3 is 11 amino acids. Per germline, CDR1 SNHLY and CDR2 FYNNEI.

The chain uses TRBV12-5 and TRBJ1-3, with D uncertain. Per germline, CDR1 LGHNT and CDR2 FRNRAP. V gave up 5 bases and J gave up 0 bases, with 17 bases separating them. CDR3 length: 17 amino acids. The CDR3 DNA follows: TGTGCTAGTGGTCCCTCCGGGATAGATTTCTCTGGAAACACCATATATTTT. Its translation: CASGPSGIDFSGNTIYF.

This chain joins TRBV7-9 and TRBJ2-3; 10 bases are shared with TRBD2. From germline, CDR1 is SEHNR and CDR2 FQNEAQ (reference sequence). This CDR3 region has 17 residues. Unmatched junction bases numbered 10, after V lost 6 bases and J lost 1 base. The CDR3 protein is CASRLGLADLGTDTQYF. CDR3 sequence (DNA): TGTGCCAGCAGACTAGGACTAGCGGACCTGGGCACAGATACGCAGTATTTT.

The J gene is TRBJ1-3, the V gene TRBV9, with TRBD1 matching 8 bases. J was trimmed by 1 base and V by 3 bases; bases with no gene match: 6. Germline V gene data show CDR1 as SGDLS and CDR2 as YYNGEE. The CDR3 consists of 16 residues. The CDR3 sequence is CASSETGGASGNTIYF. The CDR3 DNA reads TGTGCCAGCAGCGAAACAGGGGGGGCATCTGGAAACACCATATATTTT.

V usage is TRBV15 and J usage is TRBJ1-5, with a weak D call TRBD1 (6 bases). Germline CDR1 LNHNV, CDR2 YYDKDF (reference sequence). CDR3 length: 15 residues. V lost 5 bases and J 1 base, leaving 12 bases between the germline ends. CDR3: CATSPGAPSNQPQHF. In nucleotides, the CDR3 is TGTGCCACCAGCCCGGGGGCCCCAAGCAATCAGCCCCAGCATTTT.

This clone appeared a few times. The rearrangement links TRBV2 to TRBJ2-7; TRBD2 matches at 11 bases. This CDR3 is built from 16 residues. From germline, CDR1 is SNHLY and CDR2 FYNNEI. With 10 bases clipped from V and 4 bases from J, the junction kept 15 bases outside the gene matches. CDR3 residues: CANTPPLAGVSYEQYF. The CDR3 DNA reads as TGTGCCAACACCCCTCCACTAGCGGGAGTATCGTACGAGCAGTACTTC.

The chain links TRBV10-3 to TRBJ2-1, with D possibly being TRBD1 (5 bases). CDR3 length: 13 residues. Per the germline V gene, CDR1 is ENHRY and CDR2 is SYGVKD. The germline V and J ends were trimmed by 8 bases and 8 bases, with 16 bases remaining between them. The CDR3 nucleotides read TGTGCCATCGCCAGGGATATTGGATATGAGCAGTTCTTC. Its translation: CAIARDIGYEQFF.

The chain is built from TRBV27 and TRBJ2-5, with 7 bases matching TRBD1. With 5 bases clipped from V and 3 bases from J, the junction kept 6 bases outside the gene matches. Germline V lookup: CDR1 MNHEY, CDR2 SMNVEV (reference sequence). This CDR3 is built from 14 residues. The CDR3 region is CASSPTGAEETQYF. The CDR3 region has the DNA TGTGCCAGCAGTCCCACAGGGGCCGAAGAGACCCAGTACTTC.

The rearrangement joins TRBV19 to TRBJ2-5, with D possibly matching TRBD2 (5 bases). Trimming left V 6 bases short and J 5 bases short, with 13 bases between. This CDR3 has 13 residues. Germline V lookup: CDR1 LNHDA, CDR2 SQIVND (reference sequence). CDR3 loop: CASSRRDLETQYF. The CDR3 DNA sequence: TGTGCCAGTAGCCGTCGGGATCTTGAGACCCAGTACTTC.

The rearrangement joins TRBV5-1 to TRBJ2-1; unclear D gene. Germline V gene data show CDR1 as SGHRS and CDR2 as YFSETQ. V lost 6 bases, J lost 2 bases, and 12 bases lay in between. This CDR3 is 14 amino acids long. CDR3 nucleotides: TGCGCCAGCACTCTGGATTCCACCTACAATGAGCAGTTCTTC. Amino acids: CASTLDSTYNEQFF.

This clone was detected a few times. This sequence joins TRBV4-1 and TRBJ2-5; tentative D call: TRBD2 (5 bases). The germline gives CDR1 MGHRA, CDR2 YSYEKL. This CDR3 region has 15 residues. V lost 0 bases, J lost 5 bases, and 13 bases lay in between. The DNA of the CDR3 is TGCGCCAGCAGCCAAGAAGTCGGAGGTTTCGAGACCCAGTACTTC. Translated, it gives CASSQEVGGFETQYF.

This clone was found a few times. A junction boundary mismatches the germline segment, possibly from a read error. This chain connects TRBV7-7 to TRBJ1-4, with 10 bases matching TRBD1. The CDR3 extends over 13 amino acids. Germline CDR1 and CDR2: SSHAT and FNYEAQ (reference sequence). In DNA, the CDR3 is TGTGCTAGCAGCCGGGACAGGGGTGAAAAACTGTTTTTT. Translating gives CASSRDRGEKLFF.

In this sample, this clone turned up once. The chain joins TRBV7-6 to TRBJ1-3; no reliable D call. Germline V gives CDR1 SGHVS, CDR2 FNYEAQ. Trimming left V 5 bases short and J 0 bases short, with 8 bases between. CDR3 size: 14 residues. As DNA, the CDR3 is TGTGCCAGCAGCCCGAGTTTCTCTGGAAACACCATATATTTT. Amino acids: CASSPSFSGNTIYF.

This clone was seen more than once but under ten times. Written as DNA, the CDR3 is TGTGCCAGCAGTCCCGGGGCAACCTACGAGCAGTACTTC. Translating gives CASSPGATYEQYF. The genes are TRBV25-1 and TRBJ2-7; perhaps D is TRBD1 or TRBD2 (5 bases each). V was clipped by 5 bases and J by 2 bases, with 10 bases between them. The CDR3 spans 13 residues. Germline V gives CDR1 MGHDK, CDR2 SYGVNS.

The chain has TRBV30 and TRBJ2-6, with D unclear. This CDR3 region has 13 residues. V was shortened by 3 bases and J by 2 bases, with 5 bases between the two germline ends. CDR1 GTSNPN and CDR2 SVGIG come from the germline V gene (reference sequence). The CDR3 protein is CAWRKAGANVLTF. CDR3 DNA sequence: TGTGCCTGGAGAAAGGCTGGGGCCAACGTCCTGACTTTC.

The chain is built from TRBV28 and TRBJ2-5; D remains unclear. V lost 2 bases and J 4 bases, leaving 17 bases between the germline ends. The CDR3 length is 16 residues. Germline CDR1 is MDHEN and CDR2 is SYDVKM. The CDR3 reads CASSLRLSPKAETQYF. The CDR3 coding sequence is TGTGCCAGCAGTTTACGACTTTCCCCCAAAGCAGAGACCCAGTACTTC.

The rearrangement links TRBV7-2 to TRBJ2-5; possible D gene TRBD2, 6 bases. In germline, CDR1 is SGHTA, CDR2 FQGNSA. The CDR3 length is 15 residues. V was trimmed by 1 base and J by 3 bases, leaving 12 bases between them. The CDR3 DNA is TGTGCCAGCAGCTTAGTTCCGGGGGAAAAAGAGACCCAGTACTTC. As protein: CASSLVPGEKETQYF.

The chain links TRBV30 to TRBJ1-5; D unresolved. CDR1 GTSNPN and CDR2 SVGIG come from the germline V gene (reference sequence). The CDR3 totals 13 residues. V lost 2 bases and J 4 bases, leaving 9 bases between the germline ends. The DNA of the CDR3 is TGTGCCTGGAGTACAACTAATAATCAGCCCCAGCATTTT. Amino acid sequence: CAWSTTNNQPQHF.